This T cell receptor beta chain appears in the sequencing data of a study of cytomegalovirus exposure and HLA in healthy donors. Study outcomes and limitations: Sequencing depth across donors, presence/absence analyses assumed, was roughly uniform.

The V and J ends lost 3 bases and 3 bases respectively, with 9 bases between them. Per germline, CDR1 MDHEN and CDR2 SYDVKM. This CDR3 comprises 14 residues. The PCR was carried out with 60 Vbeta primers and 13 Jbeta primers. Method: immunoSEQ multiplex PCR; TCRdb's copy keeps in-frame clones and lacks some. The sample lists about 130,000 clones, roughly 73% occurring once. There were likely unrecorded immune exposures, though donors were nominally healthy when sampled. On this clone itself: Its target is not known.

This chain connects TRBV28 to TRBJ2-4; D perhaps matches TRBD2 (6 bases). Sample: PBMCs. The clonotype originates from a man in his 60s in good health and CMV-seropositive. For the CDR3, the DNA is TGTGCCAGCAGTTTGGCGGGAAACAAAAACATTCAGTACTTC. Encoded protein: CASSLAGNKNIQYF. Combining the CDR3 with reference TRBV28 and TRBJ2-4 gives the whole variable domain DVKVTQSSRYLVKRTGEKVFLECVQDMDHENMFWYRQDPGLGLRLIYFSYDVKMKEKGDIPEGYSVSREKKERFSLILESASTNQTSMYLCASSLAGNKNIQYFGAGTRLSVL.